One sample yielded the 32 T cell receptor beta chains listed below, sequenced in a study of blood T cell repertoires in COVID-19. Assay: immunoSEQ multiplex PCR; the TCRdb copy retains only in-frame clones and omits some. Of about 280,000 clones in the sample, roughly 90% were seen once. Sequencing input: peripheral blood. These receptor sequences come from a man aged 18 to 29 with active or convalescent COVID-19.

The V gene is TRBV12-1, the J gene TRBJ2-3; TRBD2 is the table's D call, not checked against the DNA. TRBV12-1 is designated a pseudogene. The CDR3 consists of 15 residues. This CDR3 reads CASSGSGGAPDTQYF. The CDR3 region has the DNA TGTGCCAGCAGCGGTAGCGGGGGGGCCCCGGATACGCAGTATTTT.

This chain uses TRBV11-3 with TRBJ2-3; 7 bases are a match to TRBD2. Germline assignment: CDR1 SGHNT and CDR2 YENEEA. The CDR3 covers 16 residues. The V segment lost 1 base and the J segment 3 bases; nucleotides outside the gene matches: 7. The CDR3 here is CASSLGGTTKTDTQYF. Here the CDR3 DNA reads TGTGCCAGCAGCTTAGGAGGGACTACTAAGACAGATACGCAGTATTTT.

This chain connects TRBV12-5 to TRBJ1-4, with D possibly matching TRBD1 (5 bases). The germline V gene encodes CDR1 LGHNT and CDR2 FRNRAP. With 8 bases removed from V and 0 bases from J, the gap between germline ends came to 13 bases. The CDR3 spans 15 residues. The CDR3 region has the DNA TGTGCTAGTAGGGGTGGTGTTGCAACTAATGAAAAACTGTTTTTT. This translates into CASRGGVATNEKLFF.

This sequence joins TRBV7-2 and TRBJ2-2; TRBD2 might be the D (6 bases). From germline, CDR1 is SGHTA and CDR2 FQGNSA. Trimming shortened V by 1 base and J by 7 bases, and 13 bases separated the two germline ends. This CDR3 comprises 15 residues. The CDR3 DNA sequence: TGTGCCAGCAGCTTAGATCGTCGGGACTTCGGGGAGCTGTTTTTT. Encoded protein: CASSLDRRDFGELFF.

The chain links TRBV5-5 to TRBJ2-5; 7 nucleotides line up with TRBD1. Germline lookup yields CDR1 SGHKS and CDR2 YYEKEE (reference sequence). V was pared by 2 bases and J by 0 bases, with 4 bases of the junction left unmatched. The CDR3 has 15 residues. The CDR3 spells CASSLRGLNQETQYF. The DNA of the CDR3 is TGTGCCAGCAGCTTAAGGGGGCTCAACCAAGAGACCCAGTACTTC.

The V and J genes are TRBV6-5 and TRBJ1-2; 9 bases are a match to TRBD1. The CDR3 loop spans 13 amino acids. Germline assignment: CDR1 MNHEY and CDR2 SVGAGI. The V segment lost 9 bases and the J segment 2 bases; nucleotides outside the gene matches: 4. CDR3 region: CASPDRGNYGYTF. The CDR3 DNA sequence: TGTGCCAGTCCCGACAGGGGGAACTATGGCTACACCTTC.

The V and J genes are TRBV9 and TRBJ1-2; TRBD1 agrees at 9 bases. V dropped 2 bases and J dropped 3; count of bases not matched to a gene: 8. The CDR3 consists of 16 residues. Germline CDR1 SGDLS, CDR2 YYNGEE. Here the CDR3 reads CASSVAGTGSYYGYTF. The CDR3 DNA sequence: TGTGCCAGCAGCGTGGCTGGGACAGGGTCCTACTATGGCTACACCTTC.

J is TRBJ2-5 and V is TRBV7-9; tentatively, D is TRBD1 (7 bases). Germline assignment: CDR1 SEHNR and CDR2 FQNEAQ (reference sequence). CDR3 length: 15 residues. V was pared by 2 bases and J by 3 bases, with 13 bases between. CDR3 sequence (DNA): TGTGCCAGCAGCTTATCAGGGGGGCCAAAAGAGACCCAGTACTTC. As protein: CASSLSGGPKETQYF.

The CDR3 nucleotides are TGTGCCAGCAGCTTAGCGCACGGGACTGAAGCTTTCTTT. Amino acids: CASSLAHGTEAFF. V is TRBV11-3 and J is TRBJ1-1, with D unclear. CDR3 length: 13 residues. Germline CDR1 reads SGHNT; CDR2 reads YENEEA. Trimming took off 1 base at V and 5 bases at J, with 8 bases between the two ends.

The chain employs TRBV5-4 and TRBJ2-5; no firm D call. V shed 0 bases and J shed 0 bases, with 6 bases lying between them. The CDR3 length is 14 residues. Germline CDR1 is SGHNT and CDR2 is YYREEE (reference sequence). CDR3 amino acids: CASSLVANQETQYF. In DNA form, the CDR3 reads TGTGCCAGCAGCTTGGTGGCCAACCAAGAGACCCAGTACTTC.

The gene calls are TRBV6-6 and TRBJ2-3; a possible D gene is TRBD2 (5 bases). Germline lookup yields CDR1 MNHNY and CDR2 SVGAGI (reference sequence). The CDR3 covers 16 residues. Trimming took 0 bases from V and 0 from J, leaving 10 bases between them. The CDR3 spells CASSYSGNPSTDTQYF. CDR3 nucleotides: TGTGCCAGCAGTTACTCCGGGAATCCTAGCACAGATACGCAGTATTTT.

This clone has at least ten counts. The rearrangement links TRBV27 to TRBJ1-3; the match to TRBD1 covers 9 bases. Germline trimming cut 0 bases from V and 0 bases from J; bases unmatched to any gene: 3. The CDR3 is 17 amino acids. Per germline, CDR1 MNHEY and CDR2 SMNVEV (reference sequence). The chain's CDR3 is CASSLSGTGFSGNTIYF. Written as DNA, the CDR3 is TGTGCCAGCAGTTTATCGGGGACAGGGTTCTCTGGAAACACCATATATTTT.

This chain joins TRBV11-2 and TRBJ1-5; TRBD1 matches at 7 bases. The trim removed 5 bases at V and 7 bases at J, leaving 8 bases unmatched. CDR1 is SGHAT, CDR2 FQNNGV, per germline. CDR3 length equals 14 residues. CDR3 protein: CASSPDRVGQPQHF. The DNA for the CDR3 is TGTGCCAGCAGCCCAGACAGGGTAGGCCAGCCCCAGCATTTT.

The CDR3 is CASSFNREVGHYGYTF. CDR3 bases: TGTGCCAGCAGCTTTAACAGGGAAGTTGGTCACTATGGCTACACCTTC. J is TRBJ1-2 and V is TRBV11-2; TRBD1 is a possible D gene (6 bases). The V gene lost 3 bases and the J gene lost 3 bases, with 17 bases spanning the gap. The CDR3 covers 16 residues. Germline CDR1 and CDR2: SGHAT and FQNNGV. The variable domain in full, with the rest retrieved from reference TRBV11-2 and TRBJ1-2, is EAGVAQSPRYKIIEKRQSVAFWCNPISGHATLYWYQQILGQGPKLLIQFQNNGVVDDSQLPKDRFSAERLKGVDSTLKIQPAKLEDSAVYLCASSFNREVGHYGYTFGSGTRLTVV.

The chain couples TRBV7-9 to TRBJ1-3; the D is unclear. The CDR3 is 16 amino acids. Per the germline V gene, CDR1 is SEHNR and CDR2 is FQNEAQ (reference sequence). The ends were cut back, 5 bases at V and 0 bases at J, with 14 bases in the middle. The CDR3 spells CASSQVSVSSGNTIYF. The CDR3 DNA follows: TGTGCCAGCAGCCAAGTGTCAGTCTCCTCTGGAAACACCATATATTTT.

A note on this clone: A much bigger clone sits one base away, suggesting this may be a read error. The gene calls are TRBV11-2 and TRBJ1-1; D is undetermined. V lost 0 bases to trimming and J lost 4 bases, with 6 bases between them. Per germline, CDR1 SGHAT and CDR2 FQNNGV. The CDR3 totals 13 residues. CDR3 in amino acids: CASSLEGSTEAFF. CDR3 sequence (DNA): TGTGCCAGCAGCTTAGAGGGGAGCACTGAAGCTTTCTTT.

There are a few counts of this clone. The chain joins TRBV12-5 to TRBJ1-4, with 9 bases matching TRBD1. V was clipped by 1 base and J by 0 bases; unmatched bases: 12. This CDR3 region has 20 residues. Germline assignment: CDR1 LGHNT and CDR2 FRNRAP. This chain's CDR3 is CASGLAAQGALLPTNEKLFF. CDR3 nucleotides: TGTGCTAGTGGTTTGGCTGCACAGGGGGCGCTTCTTCCAACTAATGAAAAACTGTTTTTT.

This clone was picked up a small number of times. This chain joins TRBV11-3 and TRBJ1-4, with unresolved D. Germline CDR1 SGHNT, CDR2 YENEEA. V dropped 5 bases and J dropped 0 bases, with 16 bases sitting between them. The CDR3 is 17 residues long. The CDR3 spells CASSPSLRPPTNEKLFF. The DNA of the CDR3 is TGTGCCAGCAGCCCTTCCCTGCGGCCTCCAACTAATGAAAAACTGTTTTTT.

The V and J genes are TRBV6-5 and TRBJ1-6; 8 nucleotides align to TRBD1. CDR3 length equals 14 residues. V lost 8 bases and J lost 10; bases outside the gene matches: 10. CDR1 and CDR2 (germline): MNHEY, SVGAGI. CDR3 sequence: CASQNGQGRSPLHF. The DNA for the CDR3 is TGTGCCAGCCAGAATGGACAGGGACGGTCACCCCTCCACTTT.

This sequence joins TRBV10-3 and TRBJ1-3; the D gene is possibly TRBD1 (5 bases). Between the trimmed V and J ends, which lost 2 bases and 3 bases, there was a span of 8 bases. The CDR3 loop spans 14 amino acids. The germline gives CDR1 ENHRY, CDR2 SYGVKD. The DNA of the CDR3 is TGTGCCATCAGTGAGAGACAGTATGGAAACACCATATATTTT. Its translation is CAISERQYGNTIYF.

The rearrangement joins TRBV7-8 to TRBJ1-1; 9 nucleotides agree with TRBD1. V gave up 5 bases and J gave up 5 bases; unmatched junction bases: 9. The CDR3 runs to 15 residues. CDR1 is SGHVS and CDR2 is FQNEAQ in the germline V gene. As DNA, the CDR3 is TGTGCCAGCAGCGCCGGGACAGGGTGGCGTACTGAAGCTTTCTTT. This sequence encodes CASSAGTGWRTEAFF.

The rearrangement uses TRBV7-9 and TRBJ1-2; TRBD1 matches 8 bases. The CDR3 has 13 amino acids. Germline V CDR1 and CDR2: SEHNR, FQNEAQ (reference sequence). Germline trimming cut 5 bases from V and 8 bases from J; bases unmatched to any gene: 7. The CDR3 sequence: CASSPTDRDGYTF. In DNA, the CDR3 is TGTGCCAGCAGCCCGACGGACAGGGACGGCTACACCTTC.

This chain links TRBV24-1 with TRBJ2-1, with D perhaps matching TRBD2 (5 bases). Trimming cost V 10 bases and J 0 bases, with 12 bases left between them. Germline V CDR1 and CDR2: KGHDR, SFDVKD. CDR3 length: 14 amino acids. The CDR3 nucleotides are TGTGCCACTGGGGAAGGGAGCTCCTACAATGAGCAGTTCTTC. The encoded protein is CATGEGSSYNEQFF.

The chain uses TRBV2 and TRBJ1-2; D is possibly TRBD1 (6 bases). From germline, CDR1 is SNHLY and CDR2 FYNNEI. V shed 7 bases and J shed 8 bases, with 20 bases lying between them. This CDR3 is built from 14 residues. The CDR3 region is CASTPTRGGPGYTF. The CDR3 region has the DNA TGTGCCAGCACCCCCACCCGAGGGGGACCGGGCTACACCTTC. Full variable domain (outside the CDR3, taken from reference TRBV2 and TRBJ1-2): EPEVTQTPSHQVTQMGQEVILRCVPISNHLYFYWYRQILGQKVEFLVSFYNNEISEKSEIFDDQFSVERPDGSNFTLKIRSTKLEDSAMYFCASTPTRGGPGYTFGSGTRLTVV.

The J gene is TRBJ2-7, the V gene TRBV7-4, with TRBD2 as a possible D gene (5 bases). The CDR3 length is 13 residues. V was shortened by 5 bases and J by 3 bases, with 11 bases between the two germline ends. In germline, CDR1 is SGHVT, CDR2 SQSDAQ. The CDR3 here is CASSVGNLYEQYF. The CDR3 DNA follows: TGTGCCAGCAGCGTCGGGAATCTCTACGAGCAGTACTTC. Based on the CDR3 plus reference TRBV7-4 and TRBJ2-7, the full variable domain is GAGVSQSPRYKVAKRGRDVALRCDSISGHVTLYWYRQTLGQGSEVLTYSQSDAQRDKSGRPSGRFSAERPERSVSTLKIQRTEQGDSAVYLCASSVGNLYEQYFGPGTRLTVT.

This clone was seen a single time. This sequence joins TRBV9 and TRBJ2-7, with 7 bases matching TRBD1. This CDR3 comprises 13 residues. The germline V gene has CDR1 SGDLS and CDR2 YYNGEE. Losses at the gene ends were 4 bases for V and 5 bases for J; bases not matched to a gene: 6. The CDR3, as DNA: TGTGCCAGCAGCAATAGGGACAGCCACGAGCAGTACTTC. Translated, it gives CASSNRDSHEQYF. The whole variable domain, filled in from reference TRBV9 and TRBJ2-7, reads DSGVTQTPKHLITATGQRVTLRCSPRSGDLSVYWYQQSLDQGLQFLIQYYNGEERAKGNILERFSAQQFPDLHSELNLSSLELGDSALYFCASSNRDSHEQYFGPGTRLTVT.

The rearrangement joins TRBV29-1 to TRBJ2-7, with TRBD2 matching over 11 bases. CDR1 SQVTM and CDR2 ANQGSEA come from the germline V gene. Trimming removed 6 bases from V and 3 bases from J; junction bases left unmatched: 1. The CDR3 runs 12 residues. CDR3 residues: CSVGTSGYEQYF. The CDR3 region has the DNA TGCAGCGTGGGGACTAGCGGCTACGAGCAGTACTTC.

The CDR3 sequence: CASRGRQGTPETQYF. The CDR3 region has the DNA TGTGCCAGCAGAGGACGACAGGGGACCCCAGAGACCCAGTACTTC. The chain joins TRBV7-6 to TRBJ2-5, with 8 bases identical to TRBD1. Germline V gene sequence: CDR1 SGHVS, CDR2 FNYEAQ. This CDR3 comprises 15 residues. Trimming removed 6 bases from V and 4 bases from J; junction bases left unmatched: 10.

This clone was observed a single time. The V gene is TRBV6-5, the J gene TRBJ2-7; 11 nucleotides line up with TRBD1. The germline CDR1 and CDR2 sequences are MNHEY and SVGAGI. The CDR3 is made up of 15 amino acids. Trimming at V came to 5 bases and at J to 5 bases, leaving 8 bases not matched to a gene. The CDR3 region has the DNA TGTGCCAGCAGTACCAGGACAGGGGGCAGTGACGAGCAGTACTTC. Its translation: CASSTRTGGSDEQYF.

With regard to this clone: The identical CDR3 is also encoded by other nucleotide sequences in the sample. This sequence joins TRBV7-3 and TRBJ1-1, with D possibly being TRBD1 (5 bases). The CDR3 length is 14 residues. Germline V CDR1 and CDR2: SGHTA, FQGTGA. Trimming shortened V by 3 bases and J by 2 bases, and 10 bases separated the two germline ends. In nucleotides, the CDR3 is TGTGCCAGCAGCTTGCAGGGTGGAAACACTGAAGCTTTCTTT. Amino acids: CASSLQGGNTEAFF.

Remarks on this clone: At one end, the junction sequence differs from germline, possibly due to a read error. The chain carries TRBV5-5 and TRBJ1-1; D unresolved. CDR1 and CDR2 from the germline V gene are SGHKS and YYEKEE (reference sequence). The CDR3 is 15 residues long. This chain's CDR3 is CASRLGLKGETEAFF. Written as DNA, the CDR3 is TGTGCCAGCAGGTTGGGCTTGAAGGGAGAGACTGAAGCTTTCTTT.

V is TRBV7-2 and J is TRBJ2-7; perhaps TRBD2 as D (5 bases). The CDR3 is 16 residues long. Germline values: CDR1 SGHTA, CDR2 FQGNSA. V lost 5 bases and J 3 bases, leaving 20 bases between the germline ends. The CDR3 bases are TGTGCCAGCAGCCCCCACTCCGGGGAGACGGGCTACGAGCAGTACTTC. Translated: CASSPHSGETGYEQYF.